This TCR beta chain is drawn from a study of cytomegalovirus exposure and HLA in healthy donors. For the study at large: For the roughly 400 genotyped donors, approximately 83% fell within the Caucasian-associated ancestry cluster.

Amplification used 60 Vbeta primers and 13 Jbeta primers. Measured with immunoSEQ multiplex PCR; TCRdb has only the in-frame clones, and not every one. The repertoire consists of 200,000 to 300,000 clones, with about 85% occurring once and the leading ten covering roughly 0.26%. Germline CDR1 and CDR2: SGDLS and YYNGEE. Trimming left V 1 base short and J 1 base short, with 8 bases between. This CDR3 contains 14 residues. Study-wide points: Listed as cytomegalovirus-associated were around 160 TCR beta chains.

In the case of this clone: Its antigen is currently unknown.

J is TRBJ1-1 and V is TRBV9; D gene ambiguous. The sequencing input was PBMCs. The TCR comes from a girl aged 2-10 years in good health and CMV-seronegative. The CDR3 loop is CASSVIGGNTEAFF. The CDR3 nucleotides are TGTGCCAGCAGCGTAATAGGAGGGAACACTGAAGCTTTCTTT.